This record looks at one T cell receptor (beta chain) sequence and its context. In germline, CDR1 is SGHNT, CDR2 YYREEE (reference sequence). This CDR3 region has 16 residues. TCRdb re-called the 5' RACE reads; one entry per CDR3 protein, DNA not given. In all, the sample yields approximately 380,000 distinct CDR3 sequences. This sample is part of a study of monozygotic twins with inflammatory bowel disease. Sequencing was performed on blood. The clonotype originates from a human donor with ulcerative colitis or Crohn's disease, or a healthy co-twin of an affected twin (not recorded which). The rearrangement joins TRBV5-4 to TRBJ2-3; TCRdb lists TRBD2, though no DNA is available to test this call. The CDR3 sequence is CASSFRTSGAADTQYF.